This TCR beta chain was captured by sequencing in a study of CD8 T cells in ankylosing spondylitis. The CDR3 length is 13 residues. Germline V lookup: CDR1 SGHAT, CDR2 FQNNGV. V was cut by 2 bases and J by 7 bases, with 11 bases left in between. Study results and limitations: The authors reported significant enrichment of disease-linked clones in matched ankylosing spondylitis synovial fluid. Earlier reports found some motif variants in synovial fluid and blood in reactive arthritis. The study identified a TCR beta motif of under 10 highly homologous variants that appeared characteristic of ankylosing spondylitis blood.

Notes on this clonotype: Its antigen is undetermined.

Quantitative 5'-RACE with molecular barcodes produced the TCR beta libraries. TCRdb reprocessed the 5' RACE reads with MiXCR, giving one entry per CDR3 protein. The sample yields 250,000 to 400,000 distinct CDR3 sequences, around a tenth seen once. The receptor's source is a female donor with ankylosing spondylitis or in good health (not recorded which). The chain carries TRBV11-2 and TRBJ1-1; D ambiguous. The source material was blood, either unsorted or a sorted T cell fraction (not recorded which). The chain's CDR3 is CASSLPNRYEAFF. In DNA form, the CDR3 reads TGTGCCAGCAGCTTACCCAACAGATATGAAGCTTTCTTT.